Reported below is one T cell receptor beta chain. What it binds is not known. This sample was taken from a study of PD-1 blockade in classical Hodgkin lymphoma. The overall study: Treatment was intravenous nivolumab, 3 mg/kg every 2 weeks, until progression. Findings and caveats of the study: Complete responders' baseline diversity resembled that of newly diagnosed patients. A reduction in baseline TCR diversity was reportedly seen in newly diagnosed patients relative to healthy donors. TCR diversity rose significantly by C4D1 in CD4+ but not CD8+ cells.

The V end was cut by 2 bases, the J end by 5 bases, with 12 bases between. This CDR3 spans 13 amino acids. From germline, CDR1 is GTSNPN and CDR2 SVGIG (reference sequence). Time point indicated: cycle 4 day 1 (C4D1), after five to seven weeks of nivolumab. In every patient, relapse followed autologous stem cell transplantation, while exposure to brentuximab vedotin differed. Negative selection with magnetic separation was used to purify CD4+ T cells from thawed PBMCs. TCRdb keeps only in-frame clones here, not all; method: immunoSEQ multiplex PCR. Seen here are 25,000 to 35,000 clones, 70% to 85% observed once, and the top ten hold 0.5% to 0.7%.

The sequence came from a human donor with classical Hodgkin lymphoma. The specimen comprised CD4+ T cells from blood, sampled before the fourth cycle of nivolumab. The chain uses TRBV30 and TRBJ2-5; maybe TRBD1 (6 bases). The CDR3 spells CAWSPGTRETQYF. In DNA, the CDR3 is TGTGCCTGGAGTCCCGGGACACGGGAGACCCAGTACTTC.